These 10 T cell receptor beta chains originate from one sample sequenced in a study of CD8+CD57+ T cells in acquired aplastic anemia. Those patients picked for sequencing had displayed CD8+CD57+ cell expansion on flow cytometry. Genomic DNA, the template, was used for profiling of the TCR beta VDJ and CDR3. MiXCR, run by TCRdb on the reads, gives a single entry per CDR3 protein. The table records 130,000 or so distinct CDR3 sequences, over 30% of them present only once. The sequencing sample was made of sorted CD4+, CD8+, or CD8+CD57+ T cells (not recorded which) from PBMCs. These receptors were taken from a human donor with aplastic anemia.

This clonotype was detected ten times or more. The rearrangement joins TRBV19 to TRBJ1-4; no firm D call. CDR1 and CDR2 (germline): LNHDA, SQIVND (reference sequence). This CDR3 comprises 15 residues. V lost 2 bases and J lost 3, with 10 bases in between. The CDR3 DNA follows: TGTGCCAGTAGTATAATCGGCGCAGCTAATGAAAAACTGTTTTTT. This translates into CASSIIGAANEKLFF.

This clonotype appeared a few times. The genes are TRBV25-1 and TRBJ1-2; perhaps TRBD1 as D (6 bases). The V and J ends lost 7 bases and 7 bases respectively, with 19 bases between them. This CDR3 has 14 residues. Germline V lookup: CDR1 MGHDK, CDR2 SYGVNS. The CDR3 nucleotides read TGTGCCAGCAACGCCGGATGGGGGGGGGCTGGCTACACCTTC. It yields the protein CASNAGWGGAGYTF.

The chain couples TRBV25-1 to TRBJ2-3, with TRBD1 identical over 7 bases. Germline V lookup: CDR1 MGHDK, CDR2 SYGVNS. The CDR3 has 15 residues. J gave up 3 bases and V 8 bases, and 11 bases lay outside the gene matches. The CDR3 nucleotides read TGTGCCAGCGCCAAGCGAGGGGGCGGGACAGATACGCAGTATTTT. It is translated as CASAKRGGGTDTQYF. The full variable domain, rest sourced from reference TRBV25-1 and TRBJ2-3, is EADIYQTPRYLVIGTGKKITLECSQTMGHDKMYWYQQDPGMELHLIHYSYGVNSTEKGDLSSESTVSRIRTEHFPLTLESARPSHTSQYLCASAKRGGGTDTQYFGPGTRLTVL.

The chain couples TRBV6-2 or TRBV6-3 to TRBJ2-1; D is possibly TRBD1 or TRBD2 (5 bases each). Germline CDR1 MNHEY, CDR2 SVGEGT. CDR3 length equals 13 residues. Between the trimmed V and J ends, which lost 6 bases and 13 bases, there was a span of 19 bases. CDR3 nucleotides: TGTGCCAGCAGCCTACTGGGACCGTCAGTTCAGTTCTTC. Translation gives CASSLLGPSVQFF.

Ten or more counts support this clonotype. In nucleotides, the CDR3 is TGTGCCAGCAGCTTAATGGGCGGAGACTACGAGCAGTACTTC. This translates into CASSLMGGDYEQYF. This sequence joins TRBV7-2 and TRBJ2-7; D gene unclear. Trimming took 2 bases from V and 3 from J, leaving 11 bases between them. The CDR3 extends over 14 amino acids. CDR1 and CDR2 from the germline V gene are SGHTA and FQGNSA.

V gene TRBV28 combines with J gene TRBJ2-7, with 9 bases matching TRBD1. V was pared by 5 bases and J by 5 bases, with 10 bases of the junction left unmatched. The CDR3 runs to 15 residues. Germline loops: CDR1 MDHEN, CDR2 SYDVKM. The CDR3 region has the DNA TGTGCCAGCAGTCCGGGGGGACAGGGAATGAACGAGCAGTACTTC. Translating gives CASSPGGQGMNEQYF.

V is TRBV10-3 and J is TRBJ2-4; D unresolved. With the DNA end fitting TRBJ2-7 better, the J assignment may be wrong. The CDR3 has 12 amino acids. CDR1 ENHRY and CDR2 SYGVKD come from the germline V gene. CDR3 in amino acids: CAINRDHYEQYF. DNA for the CDR3: TGTGCCATCAATAGAGATCACTACGAGCAGTACTTC.

The chain couples TRBV30 to TRBJ1-2; D perhaps matches TRBD1 (5 bases). Germline values: CDR1 GTSNPN, CDR2 SVGIG (reference sequence). The CDR3 length is 13 residues. V was shortened by 5 bases and J by 0 bases, with 10 bases between the two germline ends. The DNA for the CDR3 is TGTGCCTGGGGCCGGGACCCTAACTATGGCTACACCTTC. It codes for CAWGRDPNYGYTF.

The chain has TRBV20-1 and TRBJ2-7, with a possible D match to TRBD2 (6 bases). The CDR3 sequence is 17 residues long. CDR1 and CDR2 from the germline V gene are DFQATT and SNEGSKA (reference sequence). V lost 8 bases and J 2 bases, leaving 28 bases between the germline ends. The DNA of the CDR3 is TGCAGTCCCAGCAGTTATAGGTACCGGACTACACCCTACGAGCAGTACTTC. Translating gives CSPSSYRYRTTPYEQYF.

This clonotype has at least ten counts. The gene calls are TRBV7-9 and TRBJ2-3, with 8 bases matching TRBD1. Germline values: CDR1 SEHNR, CDR2 FQNEAQ (reference sequence). CDR3 length equals 15 residues. The J segment lost 2 bases and the V segment lost 5 bases, leaving 6 bases of the junction unmatched. CDR3 in DNA: TGTGCCAGCAGCCTCTGGGACAGGCCCACAGATACGCAGTATTTT. Protein product: CASSLWDRPTDTQYF.